The clone carrying this T cell receptor (beta chain) was observed at least ten times. What it recognizes is unknown. As the library was built, unique molecular identifiers were attached to individual cDNA molecules. MiXCR was run by TCRdb on the RACE reads, yielding one entry per CDR3 protein. The data hold approximately 110,000 distinct CDR3 sequences, with approximately 10% observed a single time. Time point noted: patch test 1, 2 weeks after DPC sensitization. The sample's treatment: therapeutic diphenylcyclopropenone sensitization with weekly scalp DPC. It was from unfractionated whole blood that total RNA was extracted. CDR1 is SQVTM, CDR2 ANQGSEA, per germline. The junction had 7 bases not matched to a gene; V was cut back by 6 bases and J by 4 bases. The CDR3 has 13 residues. The data are from a study of human T cells and chemical hapten exposure. Study in general: Diagnoses of alopecia areata, totalis or universalis occurred in mostly female patients.

Overall study findings and caveats: TCRs above 1 in 1000 frequency stayed constant with DPC sensitization.

V and J are TRBV29-1 and TRBJ1-1; TRBD1 matches at 8 bases. Here the sequenced sample was whole blood, taken in connection with sensitization to the hapten diphenylcyclopropenone (DPC). This clonotype originated in a middle-aged woman with alopecia areata. Some clones in this sample may be carry-over from other donors' samples. The CDR3 sequence: CSVDRGWGTEAFF. CDR3 in DNA: TGCAGCGTAGACAGGGGTTGGGGCACTGAAGCTTTCTTT.